Sequencing of this T cell receptor beta chain was carried out in a study of Ad26.COV2.S vaccination and SARS-CoV-2 variants. Across the whole study: Sample donor was a member of the COV1001 Ad26.COV2.S trial arm. Study-wide results and caveats: Those who received the vaccine showed greater spike-specific TCR breadth than those given placebo. Responses of T cells in total may have been underestimated by the TCR breadth and depth analyses.

With regard to this clone: Its matching antigen is unknown.

Treatment: some 20 received Ad26.COV2.S at low or high dose, single or two shots; about 5 received placebo; per-sample allocation not given. After the first vaccine or placebo injection, samples were drawn on day 63. This CDR3 is 15 amino acids long. CDR1 is LNHDA and CDR2 is SQIVND in the germline V gene (reference sequence). V lost 7 bases, J lost 4 bases, and 19 bases lay in between. Some clones are missing from TCRdb's copy, which holds only in-frame ones; the method was immunoSEQ multiplex PCR. The table shows 360,000 or so clones, with approximately 91% occurring only once. This clonotype was obtained from a person aged 18-65 years who received the Ad26.COV2.S COVID-19 vaccine or a placebo. The J gene is TRBJ2-5, the V gene TRBV19, with D perhaps TRBD2 (5 bases). Sequenced here: peripheral blood, sampled in a trial of Ad26.COV2.S vaccine versus placebo. The CDR3: CASNRAAAPPETQYF. The CDR3 DNA follows: TGTGCCAGTAACAGAGCGGCCGCCCCCCCAGAGACCCAGTACTTC. Full variable domain (outside the CDR3, taken from reference TRBV19 and TRBJ2-5): DGGITQSPKYLFRKEGQNVTLSCEQNLNHDAMYWYRQDPGQGLRLIYYSQIVNDFQKGDIAEGYSVSREKKESFPLTVTSAQKNPTAFYLCASNRAAAPPETQYFGPGTRLLVL.